Only one count was recorded for the clone carrying this T cell receptor beta chain. Its antigen is undetermined. Profiled with immunoSEQ multiplex PCR; TCRdb holds only in-frame clones, not every one. The table lists 70,000 to 75,000 clones, about 85% of them singletons. The V and J ends lost 8 bases and 5 bases respectively, with 12 bases between them. CDR3 length: 13 residues. Looked up from germline, CDR1 is MDHEN and CDR2 is SYDVKM. The sample belongs to a study of OX40 agonist ivuxolimab in advanced cancers. Study-level points and caveats: Some nonresponders additionally presented with little normalized T-cell clonal expansion. At doses 0.1 to 3.0 mg/kg, CD4+ and CD8+ clones expanded.

The V gene is TRBV28, the J gene TRBJ2-2; D uncertain. The TCR was taken from an adult with an advanced solid tumor such as melanoma, head and neck, liver or kidney cancer. The specimen was CD4+ or CD8+ T cells sorted from blood, collected in a trial of the OX40 agonist ivuxolimab. The CDR3 sequence is CASGQIGTGELFF. The CDR3, as DNA: TGTGCCAGCGGTCAGATCGGGACCGGGGAGCTGTTTTTT.